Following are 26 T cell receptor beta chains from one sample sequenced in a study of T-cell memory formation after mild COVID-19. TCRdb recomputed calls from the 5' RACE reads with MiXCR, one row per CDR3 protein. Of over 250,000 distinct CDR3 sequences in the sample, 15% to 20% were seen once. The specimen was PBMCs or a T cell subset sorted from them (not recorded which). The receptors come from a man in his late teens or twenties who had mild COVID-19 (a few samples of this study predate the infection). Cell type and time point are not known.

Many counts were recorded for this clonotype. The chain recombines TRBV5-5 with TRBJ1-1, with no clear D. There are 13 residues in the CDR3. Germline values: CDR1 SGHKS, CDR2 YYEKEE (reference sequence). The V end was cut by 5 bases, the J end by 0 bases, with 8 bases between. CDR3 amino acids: CASRRQLNTEAFF. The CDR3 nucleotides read TGTGCCAGCAGACGACAACTGAACACTGAAGCTTTCTTT. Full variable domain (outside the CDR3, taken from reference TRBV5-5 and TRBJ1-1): DAGVTQSPTHLIKTRGQQVTLRCSPISGHKSVSWYQQVLGQGPQFIFQYYEKEERGRGNFPDRFSARQFPNYSSELNVNALLLGDSALYLCASRRQLNTEAFFGQGTRLTVV.

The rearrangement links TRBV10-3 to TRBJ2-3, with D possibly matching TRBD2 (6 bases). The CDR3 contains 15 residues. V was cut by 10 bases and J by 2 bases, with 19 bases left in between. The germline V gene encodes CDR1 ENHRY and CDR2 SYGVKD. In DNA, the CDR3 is TGTGCCACCGCACGACACGGGGAGGACACAGATACGCAGTATTTT. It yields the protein CATARHGEDTDTQYF.

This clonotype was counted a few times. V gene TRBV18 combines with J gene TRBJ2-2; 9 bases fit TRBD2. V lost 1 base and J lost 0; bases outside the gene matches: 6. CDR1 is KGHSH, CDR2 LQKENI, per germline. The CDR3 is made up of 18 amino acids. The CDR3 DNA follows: TGTGCCAGCTCACCACGGGGTAGCGGGGGCCCGAACACCGGGGAGCTGTTTTTT. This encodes CASSPRGSGGPNTGELFF.

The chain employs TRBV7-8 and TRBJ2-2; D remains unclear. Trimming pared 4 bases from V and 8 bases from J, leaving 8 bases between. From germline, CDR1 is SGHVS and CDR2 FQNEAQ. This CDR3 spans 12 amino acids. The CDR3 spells CASSSMGGELFF. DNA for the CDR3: TGTGCCAGCAGCTCCATGGGGGGGGAGCTGTTTTTT.

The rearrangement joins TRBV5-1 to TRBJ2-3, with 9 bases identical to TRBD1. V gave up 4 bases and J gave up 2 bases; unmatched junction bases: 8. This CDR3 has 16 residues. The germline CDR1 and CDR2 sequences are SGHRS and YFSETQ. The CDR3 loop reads CASSKGQGLVTDTQYF. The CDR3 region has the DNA TGCGCCAGCAGCAAGGGACAGGGATTGGTCACAGATACGCAGTATTTT.

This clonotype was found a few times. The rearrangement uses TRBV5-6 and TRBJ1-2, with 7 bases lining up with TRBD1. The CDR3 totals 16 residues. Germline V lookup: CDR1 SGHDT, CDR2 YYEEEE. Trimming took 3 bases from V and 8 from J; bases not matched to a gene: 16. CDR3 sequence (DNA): TGTGCCAGCAGCTCGGTATGGCCGGAGGGGGCAGGCGGCTACACCTTC. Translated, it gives CASSSVWPEGAGGYTF.

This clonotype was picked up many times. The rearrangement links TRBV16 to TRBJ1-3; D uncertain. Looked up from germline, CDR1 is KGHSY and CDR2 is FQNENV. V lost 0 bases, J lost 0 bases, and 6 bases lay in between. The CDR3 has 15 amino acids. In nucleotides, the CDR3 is TGTGCCAGCAGCCAATCCAGGCCCTCTGGAAACACCATATATTTT. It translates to CASSQSRPSGNTIYF.

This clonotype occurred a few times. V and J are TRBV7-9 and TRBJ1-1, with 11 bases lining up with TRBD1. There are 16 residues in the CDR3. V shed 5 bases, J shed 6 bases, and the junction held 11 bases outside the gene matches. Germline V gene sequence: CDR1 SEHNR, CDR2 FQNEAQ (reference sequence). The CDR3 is CASSEDRGRKEAEAFF. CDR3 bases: TGTGCCAGCAGCGAGGACAGGGGGCGCAAGGAGGCTGAAGCTTTCTTT.

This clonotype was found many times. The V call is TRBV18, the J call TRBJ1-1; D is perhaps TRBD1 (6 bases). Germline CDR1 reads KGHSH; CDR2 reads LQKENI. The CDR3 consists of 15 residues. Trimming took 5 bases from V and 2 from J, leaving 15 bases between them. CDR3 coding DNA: TGTGCCAGCTCAACTACAGGGATCGGAAACACTGAAGCTTTCTTT. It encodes CASSTTGIGNTEAFF.

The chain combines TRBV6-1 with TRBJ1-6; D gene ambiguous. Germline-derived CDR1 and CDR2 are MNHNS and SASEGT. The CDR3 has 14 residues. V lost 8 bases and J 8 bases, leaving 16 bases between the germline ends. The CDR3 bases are TGTGCCAGCGGGAACGGGCGGAACTATTCACCCCTCCACTTT. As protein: CASGNGRNYSPLHF.

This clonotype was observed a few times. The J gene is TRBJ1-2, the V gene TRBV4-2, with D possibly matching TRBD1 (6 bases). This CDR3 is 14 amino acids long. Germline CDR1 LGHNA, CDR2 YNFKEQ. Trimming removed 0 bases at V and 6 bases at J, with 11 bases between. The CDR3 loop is CASSQEANRDGYTF. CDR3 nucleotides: TGTGCCAGCAGCCAAGAGGCCAACAGGGATGGCTACACCTTC.

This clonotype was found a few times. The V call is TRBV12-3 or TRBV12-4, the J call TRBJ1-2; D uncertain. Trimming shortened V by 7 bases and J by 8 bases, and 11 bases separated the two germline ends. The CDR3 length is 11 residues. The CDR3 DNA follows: TGTGCCAGCACCGACGGCGTCGGCTACACCTTC. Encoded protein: CASTDGVGYTF.

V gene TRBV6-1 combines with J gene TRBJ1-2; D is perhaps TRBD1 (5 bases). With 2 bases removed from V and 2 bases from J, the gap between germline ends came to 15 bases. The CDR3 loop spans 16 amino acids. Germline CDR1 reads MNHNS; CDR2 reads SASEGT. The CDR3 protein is CASSESPGRPNYGYTF. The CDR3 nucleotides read TGTGCCAGCAGTGAAAGCCCGGGGCGGCCCAACTATGGCTACACCTTC.

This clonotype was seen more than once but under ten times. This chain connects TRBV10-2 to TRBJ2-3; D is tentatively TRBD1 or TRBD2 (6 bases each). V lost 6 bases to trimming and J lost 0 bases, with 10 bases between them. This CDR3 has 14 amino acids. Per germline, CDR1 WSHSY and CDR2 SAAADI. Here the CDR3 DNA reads TGCGCCAGCAGACGGGGGCAGAGCACAGATACGCAGTATTTT. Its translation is CASRRGQSTDTQYF.

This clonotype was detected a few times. This CDR3 is CASSLGLGLAGYTF. CDR3 nucleotides: TGTGCCAGCAGCTTGGGGCTGGGGCTCGCTGGCTACACCTTC. The chain carries TRBV5-6 and TRBJ1-2; D is perhaps TRBD1 (5 bases). Germline V gives CDR1 SGHDT, CDR2 YYEEEE. Trimming took 0 bases from V and 7 from J, leaving 13 bases between them. CDR3 length equals 14 residues.

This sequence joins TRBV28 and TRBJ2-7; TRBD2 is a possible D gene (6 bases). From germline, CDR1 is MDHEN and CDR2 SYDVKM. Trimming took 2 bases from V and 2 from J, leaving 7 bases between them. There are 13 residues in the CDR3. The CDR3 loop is CASSLGGTYEQYV. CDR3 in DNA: TGTGCCAGCAGTTTAGGGGGGACCTACGAGCAGTACGTC.

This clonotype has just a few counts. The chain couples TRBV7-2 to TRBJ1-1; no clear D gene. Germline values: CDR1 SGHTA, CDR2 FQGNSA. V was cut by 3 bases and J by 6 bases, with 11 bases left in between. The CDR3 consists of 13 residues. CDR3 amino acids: CASSFTVGAEAFF. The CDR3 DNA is TGTGCCAGCAGCTTTACGGTCGGGGCTGAAGCTTTCTTT.

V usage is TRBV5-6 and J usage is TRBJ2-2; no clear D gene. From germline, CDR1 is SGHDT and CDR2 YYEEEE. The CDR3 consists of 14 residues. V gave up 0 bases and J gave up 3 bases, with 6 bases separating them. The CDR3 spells CASSLDRYTGELFF. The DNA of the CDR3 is TGTGCCAGCAGCTTGGACCGATACACCGGGGAGCTGTTTTTT.

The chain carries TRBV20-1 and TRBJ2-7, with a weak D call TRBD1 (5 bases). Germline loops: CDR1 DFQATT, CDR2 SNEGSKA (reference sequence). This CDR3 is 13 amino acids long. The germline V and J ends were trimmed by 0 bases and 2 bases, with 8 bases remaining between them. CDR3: CSARETGPYEQYF. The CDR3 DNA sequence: TGCAGTGCTAGAGAAACAGGACCCTACGAGCAGTACTTC.

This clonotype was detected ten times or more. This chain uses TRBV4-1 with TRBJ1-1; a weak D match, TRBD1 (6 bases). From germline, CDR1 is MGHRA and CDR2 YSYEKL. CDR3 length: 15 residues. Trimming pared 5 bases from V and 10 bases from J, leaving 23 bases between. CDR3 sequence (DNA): TGCGCCAGCAGCATAAACAGGGTCGGGAGACCTGGAGCTTTCTTT. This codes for CASSINRVGRPGAFF.

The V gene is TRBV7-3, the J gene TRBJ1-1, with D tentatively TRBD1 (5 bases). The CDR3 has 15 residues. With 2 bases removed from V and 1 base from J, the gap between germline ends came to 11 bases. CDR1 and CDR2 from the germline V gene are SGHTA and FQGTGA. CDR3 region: CASSLLGDGNTEAFF. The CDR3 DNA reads TGTGCCAGCAGCTTATTGGGGGACGGGAACACTGAAGCTTTCTTT.

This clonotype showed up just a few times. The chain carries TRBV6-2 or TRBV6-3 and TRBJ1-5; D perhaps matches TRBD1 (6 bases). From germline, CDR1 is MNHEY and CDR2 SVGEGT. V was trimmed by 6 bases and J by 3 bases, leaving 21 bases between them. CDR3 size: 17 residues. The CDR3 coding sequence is TGTGCCAGCAGGGCCCCCCCAGGGCAGGGGATCAATCAGCCCCAGCATTTT. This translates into CASRAPPGQGINQPQHF.

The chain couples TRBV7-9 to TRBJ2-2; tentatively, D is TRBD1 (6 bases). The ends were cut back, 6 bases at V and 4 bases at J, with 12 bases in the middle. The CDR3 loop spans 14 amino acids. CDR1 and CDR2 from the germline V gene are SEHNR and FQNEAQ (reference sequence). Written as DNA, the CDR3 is TGTGCCAGCAGGGTCACAGGGTCCACCGGGGAGCTGTTTTTT. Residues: CASRVTGSTGELFF.

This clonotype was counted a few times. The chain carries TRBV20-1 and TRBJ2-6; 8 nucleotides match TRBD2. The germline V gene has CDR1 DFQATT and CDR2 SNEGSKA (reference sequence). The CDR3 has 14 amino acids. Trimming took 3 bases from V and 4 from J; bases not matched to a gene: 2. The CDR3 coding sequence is TGCAGTGCTAGGAGCGGGGGAGGGGCCAACGTCCTGACTTTC. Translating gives CSARSGGGANVLTF.

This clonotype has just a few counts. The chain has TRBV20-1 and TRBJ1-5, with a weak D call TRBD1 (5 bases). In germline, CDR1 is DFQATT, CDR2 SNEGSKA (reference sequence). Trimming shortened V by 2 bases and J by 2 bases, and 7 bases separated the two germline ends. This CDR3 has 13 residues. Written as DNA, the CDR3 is TGCAGTGCTAGATGGGACGGCAATCAGCCCCAGCATTTT. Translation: CSARWDGNQPQHF.

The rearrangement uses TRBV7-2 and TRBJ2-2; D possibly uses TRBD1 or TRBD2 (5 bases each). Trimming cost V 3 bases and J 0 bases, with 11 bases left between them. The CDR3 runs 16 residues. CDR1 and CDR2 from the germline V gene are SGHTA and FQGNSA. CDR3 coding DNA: TGTGCCAGCAGCTTCACCGGGGCGGCGAACACCGGGGAGCTGTTTTTT. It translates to CASSFTGAANTGELFF.